The clone carrying this TCR beta chain occurred a few times. Its specificity is unknown. At one boundary the junction diverges from the germline segment, which might be a read error. This entry comes from a study of T cell repertoires in cytomegalovirus infection. Whole-study results and caveats: The response measured ex vivo was dominated by TCR beta clonotypes (HLA-C-restricted and CMV-specific).

The CDR3 runs to 16 residues. Using its own MiXCR run on the reads, TCRdb lists one record per CDR3 protein. The sample contains 750,000 to 900,000 distinct CDR3 sequences, about 28% of which appear only once. The sequencing here drew on cultured CD8+ T cells from PBMCs, taken from culture after CMV antigen stimulation. This chain connects TRBV12-3 or TRBV12-4 to TRBJ1-3, with 11 nucleotides matching TRBD1. The receptor comes from a human donor in good health (CMV status not recorded). Some clones in this sample may be carry-over from other donors' samples. CDR3 residues: CASSLALLGQGVTSDF. The CDR3 DNA reads TGTGCCAGCAGTTTAGCCCTCCTGGGACAGGGGGTCACATCGGATTTT.